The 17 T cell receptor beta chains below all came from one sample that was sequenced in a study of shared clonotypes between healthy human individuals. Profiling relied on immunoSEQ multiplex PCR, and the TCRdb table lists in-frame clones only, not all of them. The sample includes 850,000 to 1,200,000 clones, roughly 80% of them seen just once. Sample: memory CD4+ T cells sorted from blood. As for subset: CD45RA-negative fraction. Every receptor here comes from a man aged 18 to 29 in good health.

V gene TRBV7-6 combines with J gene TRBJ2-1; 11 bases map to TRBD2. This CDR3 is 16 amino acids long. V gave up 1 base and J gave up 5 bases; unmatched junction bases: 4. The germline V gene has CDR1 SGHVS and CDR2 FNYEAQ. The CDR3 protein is CASSLGLAGGDNEQFF. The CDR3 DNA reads TGTGCCAGCAGCTTAGGGCTAGCGGGAGGCGACAATGAGCAGTTCTTC.

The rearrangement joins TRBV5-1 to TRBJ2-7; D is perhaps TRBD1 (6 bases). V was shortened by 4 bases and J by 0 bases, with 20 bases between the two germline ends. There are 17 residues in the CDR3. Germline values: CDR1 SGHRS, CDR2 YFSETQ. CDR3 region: CASSPQAGALASYEQYF. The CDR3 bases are TGCGCCAGCAGCCCCCAGGCAGGGGCCCTTGCCTCCTACGAGCAGTACTTC.

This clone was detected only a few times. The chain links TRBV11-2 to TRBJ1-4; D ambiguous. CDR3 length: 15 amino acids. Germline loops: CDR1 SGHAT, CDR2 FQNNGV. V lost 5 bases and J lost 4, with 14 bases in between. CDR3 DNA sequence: TGTGCCAGCAGCCCCCGGACGGTCAATAATGAAAAACTGTTTTTT. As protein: CASSPRTVNNEKLFF.

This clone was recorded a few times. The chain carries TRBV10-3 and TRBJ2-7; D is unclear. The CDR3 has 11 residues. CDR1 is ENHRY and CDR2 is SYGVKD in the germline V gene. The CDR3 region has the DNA TGTGCTTCCTCAAAGGCCTACGAGCAGTACTTC. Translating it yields CASSKAYEQYF.

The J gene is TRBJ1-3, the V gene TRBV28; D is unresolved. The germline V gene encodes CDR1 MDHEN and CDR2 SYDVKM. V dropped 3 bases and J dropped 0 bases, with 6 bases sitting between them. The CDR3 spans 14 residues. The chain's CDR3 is CASSLSHSGNTIYF. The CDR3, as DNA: TGTGCCAGCAGTTTGAGCCACTCTGGAAACACCATATATTTT.

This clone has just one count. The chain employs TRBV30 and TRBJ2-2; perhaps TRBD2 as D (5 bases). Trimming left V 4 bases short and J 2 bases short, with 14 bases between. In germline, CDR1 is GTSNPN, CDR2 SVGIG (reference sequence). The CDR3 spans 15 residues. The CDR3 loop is CAWKRRSANTGELFF. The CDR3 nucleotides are TGTGCCTGGAAACGGAGGTCAGCCAACACCGGGGAGCTGTTTTTT.

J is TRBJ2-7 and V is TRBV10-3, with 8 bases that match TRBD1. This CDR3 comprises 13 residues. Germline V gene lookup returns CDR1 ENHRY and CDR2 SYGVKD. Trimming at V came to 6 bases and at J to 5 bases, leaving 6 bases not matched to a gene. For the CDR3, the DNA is TGTGCCATCAGGGAGACAGGGGTCGACGAGCAGTACTTC. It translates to CAIRETGVDEQYF.

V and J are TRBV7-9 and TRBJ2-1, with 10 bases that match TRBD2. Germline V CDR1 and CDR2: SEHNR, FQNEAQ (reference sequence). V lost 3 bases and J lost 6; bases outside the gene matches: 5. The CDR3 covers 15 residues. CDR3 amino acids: CASSFVAGGLNEQFF. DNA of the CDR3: TGTGCCAGCAGCTTTGTAGCGGGGGGCCTCAATGAGCAGTTCTTC.

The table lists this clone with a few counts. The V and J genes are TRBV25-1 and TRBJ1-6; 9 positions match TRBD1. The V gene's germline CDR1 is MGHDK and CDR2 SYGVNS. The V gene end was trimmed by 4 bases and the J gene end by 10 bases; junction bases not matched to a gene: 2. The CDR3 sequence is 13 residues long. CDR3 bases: TGTGCCAGCAGTGGGACAGGGGACTCACCCCTCCACTTT. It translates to CASSGTGDSPLHF.

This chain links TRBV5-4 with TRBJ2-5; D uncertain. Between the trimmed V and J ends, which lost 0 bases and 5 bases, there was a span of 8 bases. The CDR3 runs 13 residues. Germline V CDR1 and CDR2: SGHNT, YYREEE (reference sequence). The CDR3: CASSLEGLETQYF. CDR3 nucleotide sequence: TGTGCCAGCAGCTTGGAAGGGTTGGAGACCCAGTACTTC.

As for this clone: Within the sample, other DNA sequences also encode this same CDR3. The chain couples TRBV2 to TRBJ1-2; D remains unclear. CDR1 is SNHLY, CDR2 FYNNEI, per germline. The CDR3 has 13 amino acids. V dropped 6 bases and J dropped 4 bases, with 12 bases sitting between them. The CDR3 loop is CASREAGSYGYTF. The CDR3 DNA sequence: TGTGCCAGCAGAGAGGCCGGGAGCTATGGCTACACCTTC.

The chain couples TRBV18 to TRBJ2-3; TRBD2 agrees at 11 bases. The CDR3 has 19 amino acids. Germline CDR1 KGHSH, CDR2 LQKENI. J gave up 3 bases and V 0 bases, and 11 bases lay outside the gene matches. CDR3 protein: CASSPPGTSGSGETDTQYF. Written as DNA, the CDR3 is TGTGCCAGCTCACCACCGGGCACTAGCGGGAGTGGAGAGACAGATACGCAGTATTTT.

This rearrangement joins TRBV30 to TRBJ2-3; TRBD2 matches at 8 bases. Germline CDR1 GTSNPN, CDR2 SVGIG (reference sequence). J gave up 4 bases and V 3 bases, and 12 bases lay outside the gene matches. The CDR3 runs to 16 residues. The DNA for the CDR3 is TGTGCCTGGAGGGCTCCCGGGGGGGGCCGGGCAGATACGCAGTATTTT. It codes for CAWRAPGGGRADTQYF.

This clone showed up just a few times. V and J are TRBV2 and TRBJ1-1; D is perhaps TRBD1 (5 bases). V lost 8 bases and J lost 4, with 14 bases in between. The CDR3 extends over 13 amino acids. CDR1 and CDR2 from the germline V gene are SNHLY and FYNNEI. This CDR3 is CASYGGQGTEAFF. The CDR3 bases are TGTGCCAGCTACGGAGGGCAGGGCACTGAAGCTTTCTTT.

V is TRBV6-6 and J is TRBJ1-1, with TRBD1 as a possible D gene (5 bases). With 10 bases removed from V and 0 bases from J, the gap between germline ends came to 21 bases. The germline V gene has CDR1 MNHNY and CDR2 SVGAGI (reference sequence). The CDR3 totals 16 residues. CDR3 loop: CATREGRVGMNTEAFF. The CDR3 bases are TGTGCCACCAGGGAGGGGCGGGTCGGCATGAACACTGAAGCTTTCTTT.

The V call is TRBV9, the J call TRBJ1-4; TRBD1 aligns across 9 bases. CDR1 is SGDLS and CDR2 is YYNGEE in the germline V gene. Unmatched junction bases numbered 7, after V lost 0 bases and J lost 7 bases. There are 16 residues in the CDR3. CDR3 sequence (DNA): TGTGCCAGCAGCGTAGCTCCAGGGACAGGGTCTGAAAAACTGTTTTTT. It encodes CASSVAPGTGSEKLFF.

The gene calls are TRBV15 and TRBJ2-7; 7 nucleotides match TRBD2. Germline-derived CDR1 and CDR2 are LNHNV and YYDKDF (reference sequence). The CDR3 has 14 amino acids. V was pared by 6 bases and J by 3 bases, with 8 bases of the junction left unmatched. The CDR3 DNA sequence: TGTGCCACCAGACGGGCTAGCGGAGTCTACGAGCAGTACTTC. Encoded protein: CATRRASGVYEQYF.